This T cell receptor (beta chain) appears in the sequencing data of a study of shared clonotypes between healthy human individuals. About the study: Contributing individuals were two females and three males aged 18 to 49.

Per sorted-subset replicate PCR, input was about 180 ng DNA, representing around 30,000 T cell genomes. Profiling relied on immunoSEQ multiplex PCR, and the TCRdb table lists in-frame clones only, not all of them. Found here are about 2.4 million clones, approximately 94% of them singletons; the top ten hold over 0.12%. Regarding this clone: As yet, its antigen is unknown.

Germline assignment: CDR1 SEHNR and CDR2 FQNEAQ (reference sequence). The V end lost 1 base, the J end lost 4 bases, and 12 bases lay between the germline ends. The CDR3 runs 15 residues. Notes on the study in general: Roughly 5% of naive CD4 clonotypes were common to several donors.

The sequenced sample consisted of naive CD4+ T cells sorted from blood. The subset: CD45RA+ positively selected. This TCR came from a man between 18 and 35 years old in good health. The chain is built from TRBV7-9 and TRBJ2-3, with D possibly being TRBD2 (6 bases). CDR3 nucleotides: TGTGCCAGCAGCTTAGGGCAGGGAGGAGCAGATACGCAGTATTTT. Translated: CASSLGQGGADTQYF.